This T cell receptor beta chain was recorded in a study of identical twins. Study-level points and caveats: These conclusions were based on statistical analysis (cross-sectional, not following the same donors). Invariant populations such as MAIT and iNKT cells could partly muddle zero-insertion analyses. Abundant beta clonotypes from cord blood had fewer insertions, unlike memory repertoires, which showed none.

TCRdb re-called the 5' RACE reads with MiXCR, one entry per CDR3 protein. The data show about 920,000 distinct CDR3 sequences, roughly an eighth seen once. This clonotype has only a few counts. Its antigen remains unknown. A read error may produce the germline difference seen at one junction end. In germline, CDR1 is DFQATT, CDR2 SNEGSKA (reference sequence). The CDR3 runs to 14 residues. These data were also filed under a second study, of yellow fever vaccine responses in identical twins. That work adds: Twins' vaccine T cell response reportedly gave the appearance of partial convergence and partial personalization.

The clonotype comes from a young woman in good health. The chain combines TRBV20-1 with TRBJ2-5; possible D gene TRBD2, 7 bases. The sequencing sample was made of PBMCs. The CDR3 nucleotides read TGCAGCGCTAGATCACTGGGGGGGCTTGAGACCCAGTACTTC. Protein product: CSARSLGGLETQYF.